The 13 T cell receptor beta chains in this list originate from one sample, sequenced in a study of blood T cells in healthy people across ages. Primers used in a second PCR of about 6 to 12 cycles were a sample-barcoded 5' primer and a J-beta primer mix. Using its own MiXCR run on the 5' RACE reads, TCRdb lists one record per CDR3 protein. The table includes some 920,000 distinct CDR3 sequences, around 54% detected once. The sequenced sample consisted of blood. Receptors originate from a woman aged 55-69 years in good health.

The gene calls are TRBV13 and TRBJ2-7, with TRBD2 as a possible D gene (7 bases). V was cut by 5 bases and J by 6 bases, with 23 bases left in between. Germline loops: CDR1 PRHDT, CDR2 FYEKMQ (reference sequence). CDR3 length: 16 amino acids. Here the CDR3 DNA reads TGTGCCAGCAGCCTTCGCGGCGGGGGCGCTCTGGCCGAGCAGTACTTC. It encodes CASSLRGGGALAEQYF.

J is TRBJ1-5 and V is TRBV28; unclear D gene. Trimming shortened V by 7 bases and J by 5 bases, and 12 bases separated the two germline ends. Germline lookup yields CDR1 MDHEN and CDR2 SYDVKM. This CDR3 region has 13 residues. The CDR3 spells CASIQGGHQPQHF. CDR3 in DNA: TGTGCCAGCATCCAAGGAGGGCATCAGCCCCAGCATTTT. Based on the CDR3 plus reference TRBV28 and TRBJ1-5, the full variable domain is DVKVTQSSRYLVKRTGEKVFLECVQDMDHENMFWYRQDPGLGLRLIYFSYDVKMKEKGDIPEGYSVSREKKERFSLILESASTNQTSMYLCASIQGGHQPQHFGDGTRLSIL.

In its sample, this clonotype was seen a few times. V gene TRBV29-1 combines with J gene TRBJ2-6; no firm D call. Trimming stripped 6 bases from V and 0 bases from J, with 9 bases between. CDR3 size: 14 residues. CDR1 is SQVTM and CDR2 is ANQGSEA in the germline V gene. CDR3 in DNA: TGCAGCGTCAAACAGAGCTCTGGGGCCAACGTCCTGACTTTC. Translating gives CSVKQSSGANVLTF.

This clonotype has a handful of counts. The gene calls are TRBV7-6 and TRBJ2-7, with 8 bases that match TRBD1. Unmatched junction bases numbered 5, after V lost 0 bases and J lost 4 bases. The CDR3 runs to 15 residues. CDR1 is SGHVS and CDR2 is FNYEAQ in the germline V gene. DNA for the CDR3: TGTGCCAGCAGCTTAGCGCTCGGACAGGGTTACGAGCAGTACTTC. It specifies CASSLALGQGYEQYF.

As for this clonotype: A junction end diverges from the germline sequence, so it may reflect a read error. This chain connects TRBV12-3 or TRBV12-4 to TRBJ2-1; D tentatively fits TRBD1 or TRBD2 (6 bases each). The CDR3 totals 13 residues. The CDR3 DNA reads TGTACCAGCACCATAGGGGGGAACAATGAGCAGTTCTTC. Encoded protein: CTSTIGGNNEQFF.

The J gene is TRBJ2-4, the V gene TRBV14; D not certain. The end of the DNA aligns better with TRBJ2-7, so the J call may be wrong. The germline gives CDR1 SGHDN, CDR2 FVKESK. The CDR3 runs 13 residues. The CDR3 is CASSQELAPEQYF. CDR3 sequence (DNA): TGTGCCAGCAGCCAAGAGCTGGCCCCCGAGCAGTACTTC.

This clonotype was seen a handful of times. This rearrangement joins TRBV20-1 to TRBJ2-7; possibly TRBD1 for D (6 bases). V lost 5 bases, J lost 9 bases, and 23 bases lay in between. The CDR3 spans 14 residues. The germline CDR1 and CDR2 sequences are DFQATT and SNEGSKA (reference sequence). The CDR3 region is CSAEPRDTYLPQYF. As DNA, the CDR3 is TGCAGTGCTGAACCCCGGGACACGTACCTTCCGCAGTACTTC.

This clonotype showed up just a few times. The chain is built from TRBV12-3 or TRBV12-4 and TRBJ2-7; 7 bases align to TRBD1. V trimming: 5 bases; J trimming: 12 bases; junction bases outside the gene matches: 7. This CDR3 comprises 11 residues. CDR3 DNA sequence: TGTGCCAGCAGTGACAGGGTCAGGCTGTACTTC. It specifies CASSDRVRLYF.

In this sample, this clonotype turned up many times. CDR3 protein: CASSPETGAETQYF. The CDR3 nucleotides are TGTGCCAGCAGTCCGGAAACAGGGGCGGAGACCCAGTACTTC. The V gene is TRBV7-2, the J gene TRBJ2-5, with 7 bases aligning to TRBD1. Germline CDR1 is SGHTA and CDR2 is FQGNSA. V lost 6 bases and J lost 5; bases outside the gene matches: 9. CDR3 length: 14 residues.

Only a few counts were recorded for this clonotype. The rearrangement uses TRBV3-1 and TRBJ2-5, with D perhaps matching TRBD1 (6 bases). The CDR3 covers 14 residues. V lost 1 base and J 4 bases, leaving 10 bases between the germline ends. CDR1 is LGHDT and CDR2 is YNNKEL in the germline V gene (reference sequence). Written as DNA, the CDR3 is TGTGCCAGCAGCCAAGGAGGGGGTGGAGAGACCCAGTACTTC. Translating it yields CASSQGGGGETQYF.

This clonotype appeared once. The CDR3 coding sequence is TGTGCCAGCAGTGTTCAGATCTCTGGGGCCAACGTCCTGACTTTC. Translated, it gives CASSVQISGANVLTF. The chain links TRBV2 to TRBJ2-6; no clear D. The CDR3 runs 15 residues. The V gene's germline CDR1 is SNHLY and CDR2 FYNNEI. The V end was cut by 4 bases, the J end by 0 bases, with 7 bases between. Drawing the rest from reference TRBV2 and TRBJ2-6, the complete variable domain is EPEVTQTPSHQVTQMGQEVILRCVPISNHLYFYWYRQILGQKVEFLVSFYNNEISEKSEIFDDQFSVERPDGSNFTLKIRSTKLEDSAMYFCASSVQISGANVLTFGAGSRLTVL.

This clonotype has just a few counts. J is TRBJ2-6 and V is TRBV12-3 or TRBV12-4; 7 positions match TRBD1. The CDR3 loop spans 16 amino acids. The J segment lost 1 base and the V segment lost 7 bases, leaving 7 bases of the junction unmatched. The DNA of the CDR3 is TGTGCCAGCACTAGGGACAGTTCTTCTGGGGCCAACGTCCTGACTTTC. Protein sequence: CASTRDSSSGANVLTF.

CDR3 in DNA: TGCAGTGCTGGCAAACCGGGACAGGGGAGATACGAGCAGTACTTC. This gives the protein CSAGKPGQGRYEQYF. The J gene is TRBJ2-7, the V gene TRBV20-1; 10 nucleotides match TRBD1. Germline lookup yields CDR1 DFQATT and CDR2 SNEGSKA (reference sequence). With 5 bases clipped from V and 4 bases from J, the junction kept 11 bases outside the gene matches. The CDR3 is 15 residues long.